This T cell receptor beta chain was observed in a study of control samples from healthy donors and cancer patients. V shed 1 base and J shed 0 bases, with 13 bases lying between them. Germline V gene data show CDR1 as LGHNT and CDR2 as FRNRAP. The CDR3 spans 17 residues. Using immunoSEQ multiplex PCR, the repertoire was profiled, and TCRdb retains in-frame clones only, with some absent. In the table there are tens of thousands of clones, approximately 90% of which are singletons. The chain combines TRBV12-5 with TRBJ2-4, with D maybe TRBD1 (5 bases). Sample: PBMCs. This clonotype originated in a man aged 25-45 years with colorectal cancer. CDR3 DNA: TGTGCTAGTGGTTTGGACTCGTGGGGCTTAGCCAAAAACATTCAGTACTTC. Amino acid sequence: CASGLDSWGLAKNIQYF.